This paragraph covers one T cell receptor beta chain sequence. The sample originates from a study of blood T cell repertoires in COVID-19. Study context: Material from acute and convalescent COVID-19 was sourced from the United States, Italy and Spain. PBMCs, B-cell-depleted T cells, or T cells were the source of the cDNA or gDNA that made up the material.

Authors' methods: The assay estimated nucleated cells by amplifying reference gene primers. Using immunoSEQ multiplex PCR, the repertoire was profiled, and TCRdb retains in-frame clones only, with some absent. That table furnishes V, J and clone size, whereas the DNA furnished D and trimming. The sample consists of 250,000 to 300,000 clones, about 86% of them appearing once. Per germline, CDR1 ENHRY and CDR2 SYGVKD. The CDR3 has 16 amino acids. V shed 2 bases and J 1 base; nucleotides not matched to a gene: 5. Material: peripheral blood. The TCR sequence derives from a man younger than 35 with active or convalescent COVID-19. V gene TRBV10-3 combines with J gene TRBJ2-7, with 10 bases fitting TRBD2. The CDR3 nucleotides are TGTGCCATCAGTGAGCAACTAGCGGGGTTGTCCTACGAGCAGTACTTC. Translating it yields CAISEQLAGLSYEQYF.